This TCR beta chain was recovered during a study of blood T cell repertoires in COVID-19. Looking at the study overall: The origin of the acute and convalescent COVID-19 samples was the United States, Italy and Spain. Sources were T cells, B-cell-depleted T cells, or PBMCs; the material itself was cDNA or gDNA.

CDR3 length: 16 amino acids. Germline CDR1 is LNHDA and CDR2 is SQIVND (reference sequence). The V gene end was trimmed by 4 bases and the J gene end by 6 bases; junction bases not matched to a gene: 9. This clone was counted only a few times. Authors' analysis steps: Reference gene primer amplification gave nucleated cell count estimates. TCRdb's table, derived via immunoSEQ multiplex PCR, lists solely in-frame clones and lacks some. V and J calls and clone size follow that table, whereas D and trimming were derived from the DNA. The data show roughly 100,000 clones, 84% seen once. The receptor was isolated from a human donor in a cohort sampled during active COVID-19. The chain combines TRBV19 with TRBJ1-4, with TRBD1 matching 9 bases. What was sequenced was peripheral blood. CDR3 nucleotides: TGTGCCAGTAGTAAGACAGGGGGGCCGTACGATGAAAAACTGTTTTTT. As protein: CASSKTGGPYDEKLFF.